Presented here are 27 T cell receptor beta chains from one specimen sequenced in a study of T cells after posttransplantation cyclophosphamide. The repertoire was sequenced with immunoSEQ multiplex PCR; TCRdb's copy has only in-frame clones and lacks some. The table has roughly 24,000 clones, more than 70% seen once. Controls had myeloablative marrow grafts with methotrexate and calcineurin inhibitor, sampled at 1 year. This sample comprised PBMCs, obtained after an allogeneic stem cell transplant with a calcineurin inhibitor and methotrexate. The receptor source for this set is a female patient in her fifties who received an allogeneic stem cell transplant from an unrelated donor, was CMV-positive, and had chronic GVHD only. Some of these T cells may belong to the graft donor.

The V gene is TRBV2, the J gene TRBJ2-3; 7 bases match TRBD2. The CDR3 runs to 14 residues. In germline, CDR1 is SNHLY, CDR2 FYNNEI. The V segment lost 5 bases and the J segment 2 bases; nucleotides outside the gene matches: 4. CDR3 bases: TGTGCCAGCAGTATAGCGGGCTTCACAGATACGCAGTATTTT. It is translated as CASSIAGFTDTQYF.

The chain has TRBV5-1 and TRBJ1-2; 9 bases fit TRBD1. The CDR3 loop spans 14 amino acids. After removal of 4 bases from V and 7 bases from J, the junction contained 8 bases not matched to a gene. The V gene's germline CDR1 is SGHRS and CDR2 YFSETQ. The CDR3 spells CASSREATGGGYTF. The CDR3, as DNA: TGCGCCAGCAGCAGAGAAGCGACAGGGGGTGGCTACACCTTC. Full variable domain (missing parts from reference TRBV5-1 and TRBJ1-2): KAGVTQTPRYLIKTRGQQVTLSCSPISGHRSVSWYQQTPGQGLQFLFEYFSETQRNKGNFPGRFSGRQFSNSRSEMNVSTLELGDSALYLCASSREATGGGYTFGSGTRLTVV.

V usage is TRBV5-6 and J usage is TRBJ2-6, with TRBD2 as a possible D gene (5 bases). The CDR3 has 19 residues. Germline values: CDR1 SGHDT, CDR2 YYEEEE. V lost 2 bases, J lost 0 bases, and 18 bases lay in between. CDR3: CASSFFSLAEASGANVLTF. CDR3 nucleotide sequence: TGTGCCAGCAGCTTTTTTTCCTTGGCGGAGGCCTCTGGGGCCAACGTCCTGACTTTC. Based on the CDR3 plus reference TRBV5-6 and TRBJ2-6, the full variable domain is DAGVTQSPTHLIKTRGQQVTLRCSPKSGHDTVSWYQQALGQGPQFIFQYYEEEERQRGNFPDRFSGHQFPNYSSELNVNALLLGDSALYLCASSFFSLAEASGANVLTFGAGSRLTVL.

The V gene is TRBV5-4, the J gene TRBJ1-3; 7 nucleotides agree with TRBD1. This CDR3 region has 14 residues. The J segment lost 2 bases and the V segment lost 2 bases, leaving 1 base of the junction unmatched. The germline V gene has CDR1 SGHNT and CDR2 YYREEE (reference sequence). The CDR3 bases are TGTGCCAGCAGCTTCGGACAGGCTGGAAACACCATATATTTT. Translated, it gives CASSFGQAGNTIYF. Complete variable domain (other parts from reference TRBV5-4 and TRBJ1-3): ETGVTQSPTHLIKTRGQQVTLRCSSQSGHNTVSWYQQALGQGPQFIFQYYREEENGRGNFPPRFSGLQFPNYSSELNVNALELDDSALYLCASSFGQAGNTIYFGEGSWLTVV.

This sequence joins TRBV5-4 and TRBJ2-5; 7 positions agree with TRBD2. The CDR3 has 13 amino acids. The J segment lost 5 bases and the V segment lost 4 bases, leaving 5 bases of the junction unmatched. The germline CDR1 and CDR2 sequences are SGHNT and YYREEE (reference sequence). CDR3 nucleotide sequence: TGTGCCAGCAGCATCCAGGGAGGGGAGACCCAGTACTTC. This sequence encodes CASSIQGGETQYF.

The chain uses TRBV29-1 and TRBJ2-7; 12 bases align to TRBD2. V was clipped by 2 bases and J by 5 bases; unmatched bases: 10. Germline V gives CDR1 SQVTM, CDR2 ANQGSEA. This CDR3 has 16 amino acids. CDR3 coding DNA: TGCAGCGTTGAAAAGACTAGCGGGGGTCCGGGAAACGAGCAGTACTTC. It specifies CSVEKTSGGPGNEQYF.

The chain uses TRBV5-4 and TRBJ1-3, with a possible D match to TRBD1 (6 bases). CDR1 is SGHNT, CDR2 YYREEE, per germline (reference sequence). CDR3 length equals 16 residues. V was clipped by 3 bases and J by 1 base, with 14 bases between them. The CDR3 sequence is CASSSRGAASGNTIYF. CDR3 DNA sequence: TGTGCCAGCAGCTCGCGGGGGGCTGCTTCTGGAAACACCATATATTTT.

The J gene is TRBJ1-1, the V gene TRBV5-6; TRBD1 is a possible D gene (5 bases). The CDR3 length is 13 residues. Between the trimmed V and J ends, which lost 4 bases and 10 bases, there was a span of 17 bases. Germline lookup yields CDR1 SGHDT and CDR2 YYEEEE. The CDR3 here is CASSSAGPIGAFF. CDR3 coding DNA: TGTGCCAGCAGCAGCGCGGGGCCAATCGGAGCTTTCTTT.

The rearrangement uses TRBV7-3 and TRBJ2-1; 14 bases are shared with TRBD2. V shed 4 bases and J 10 bases; nucleotides not matched to a gene: 6. Germline CDR1 and CDR2: SGHTA and FQGTGA. The CDR3 contains 15 residues. The CDR3 nucleotides read TGTGCCAGCAGCTCGGGACTAGCGGGAGCTCGGGAGCAGTTCTTC. Encoded protein: CASSSGLAGAREQFF. Full variable domain (remainder filled in from reference TRBV7-3 and TRBJ2-1): GAGVSQTPSNKVTEKGKYVELRCDPISGHTALYWYRQSLGQGPEFLIYFQGTGAADDSGLPNDRFFAVRPEGSVSTLKIQRTERGDSAVYLCASSSGLAGAREQFFGPGTRLTVL.

The chain joins TRBV28 to TRBJ2-7; the match to TRBD2 covers 11 bases. Unmatched junction bases numbered 3, after V lost 5 bases and J lost 0 bases. Germline values: CDR1 MDHEN, CDR2 SYDVKM. The CDR3 has 15 amino acids. The CDR3 protein is CASSGTSGSSYEQYF. DNA of the CDR3: TGTGCCAGCAGTGGAACTAGCGGGAGCTCCTACGAGCAGTACTTC.

This sequence joins TRBV2 and TRBJ2-5; D might be TRBD1 (6 bases). The closer fit of TRBJ2-7 to the DNA end suggests the J call may be wrong. The length of the CDR3 is 15 residues. Germline CDR1 and CDR2: SNHLY and FYNNEI. CDR3 nucleotide sequence: TGTGCCAGCAGTGAAGCGGTGGACAGCACCTACGAGCAGTACTTC. It translates to CASSEAVDSTYEQYF.

The chain carries TRBV6-5 and TRBJ2-5, with TRBD2 matching 13 bases. CDR1 MNHEY and CDR2 SVGAGI come from the germline V gene. The V segment lost 9 bases and the J segment 7 bases; nucleotides outside the gene matches: 11. This CDR3 is 15 amino acids long. CDR3 sequence: CASSRLAGGASTQYF. CDR3 DNA: TGTGCCAGTTCGAGACTAGCGGGAGGTGCGTCGACCCAGTACTTC.

The gene calls are TRBV9 and TRBJ2-1; 7 bases agree with TRBD2. There are 16 residues in the CDR3. The J segment lost 4 bases and the V segment lost 2 bases, leaving 9 bases of the junction unmatched. Germline CDR1 and CDR2: SGDLS and YYNGEE. CDR3 protein: CASSVRPAGTYNEQFF. As DNA, the CDR3 is TGTGCCAGCAGCGTCAGGCCAGCGGGAACTTACAATGAGCAGTTCTTC.

The rearrangement uses TRBV9 and TRBJ1-1; tentative D call: TRBD1 (6 bases). V was pared by 1 base and J by 3 bases, with 7 bases between. Germline CDR1 reads SGDLS; CDR2 reads YYNGEE. The CDR3 length is 13 residues. CDR3 sequence: CASSVSGDTEAFF. In DNA form, the CDR3 reads TGTGCCAGCAGCGTATCAGGGGACACTGAAGCTTTCTTT.

This clone was found once. This chain connects TRBV7-9 to TRBJ2-1; 10 bases are a match to TRBD2. CDR1 and CDR2 (germline): SEHNR, FQNEAQ (reference sequence). The CDR3 consists of 14 residues. The junction had 5 bases not matched to a gene; V was cut back by 2 bases and J by 10 bases. CDR3 region: CASSLMTSGLEQFF. CDR3 in DNA: TGTGCCAGCAGCTTAATGACTAGCGGGTTGGAGCAGTTCTTC. Complete variable domain (other parts from reference TRBV7-9 and TRBJ2-1): DTGVSQNPRHKITKRGQNVTFRCDPISEHNRLYWYRQTLGQGPEFLTYFQNEAQLEKSRLLSDRFSAERPKGSFSTLEIQRTEQGDSAMYLCASSLMTSGLEQFFGPGTRLTVL.

This chain uses TRBV5-1 with TRBJ1-1; 7 positions agree with TRBD1. From germline, CDR1 is SGHRS and CDR2 YFSETQ. The CDR3 is 14 residues long. Trimming took 2 bases from V and 5 from J; bases not matched to a gene: 6. CDR3 sequence: CASSFHRGETEAFF. CDR3 nucleotide sequence: TGCGCCAGCAGCTTCCACAGGGGAGAAACTGAAGCTTTCTTT.

V and J are TRBV2 and TRBJ2-3, with a weak D call TRBD2 (5 bases). The CDR3 has 14 amino acids. The V end was cut by 5 bases, the J end by 2 bases, with 11 bases between. Per the germline V gene, CDR1 is SNHLY and CDR2 is FYNNEI. The CDR3 protein is CASSLQRYTDTQYF. CDR3 in DNA: TGTGCCAGCAGTCTACAGCGGTACACAGATACGCAGTATTTT. Using reference TRBV2 and TRBJ2-3 for the parts outside the CDR3, the full variable domain is EPEVTQTPSHQVTQMGQEVILRCVPISNHLYFYWYRQILGQKVEFLVSFYNNEISEKSEIFDDQFSVERPDGSNFTLKIRSTKLEDSAMYFCASSLQRYTDTQYFGPGTRLTVL.

The V gene is TRBV18, the J gene TRBJ2-5, with TRBD2 as a possible D gene (6 bases). The CDR3 is 12 amino acids. Germline V gene sequence: CDR1 KGHSH, CDR2 LQKENI. The V and J ends lost 3 bases and 4 bases respectively, with 6 bases between them. The CDR3 DNA reads TGTGCCAGCTCACCTAGCGGAGAGACCCAGTACTTC. It encodes CASSPSGETQYF.

V gene TRBV5-4 combines with J gene TRBJ2-2; 8 bases match TRBD2. The length of the CDR3 is 14 residues. After removal of 4 bases from V and 5 bases from J, the junction contained 4 bases not matched to a gene. Per the germline V gene, CDR1 is SGHNT and CDR2 is YYREEE (reference sequence). The DNA for the CDR3 is TGTGCCAGCAGCCGCCCGGGGGGGACCGGGGAGCTGTTTTTT. Protein: CASSRPGGTGELFF. The full variable domain, rest sourced from reference TRBV5-4 and TRBJ2-2, is ETGVTQSPTHLIKTRGQQVTLRCSSQSGHNTVSWYQQALGQGPQFIFQYYREEENGRGNFPPRFSGLQFPNYSSELNVNALELDDSALYLCASSRPGGTGELFFGEGSRLTVL.

The chain joins TRBV27 to TRBJ2-7, with 7 bases identical to TRBD1. In germline, CDR1 is MNHEY, CDR2 SMNVEV (reference sequence). The CDR3 runs 14 residues. V dropped 5 bases and J dropped 4; count of bases not matched to a gene: 8. The CDR3 bases are TGTGCCAGCAGTCTAACAGGGGCTGAATACGAGCAGTACTTC. Its translation: CASSLTGAEYEQYF.

J is TRBJ2-5 and V is TRBV2, with 11 bases that match TRBD2. The tail of the sequence fits TRBJ2-7 better, so the J call may be wrong. The CDR3 extends over 19 amino acids. Germline CDR1 and CDR2: SNHLY and FYNNEI. DNA for the CDR3: TGTGCCAGCAGTGAAGGTTCGGGACTAGCGGCAACCGTCTCCTACGAGCAGTACTTC. It translates to CASSEGSGLAATVSYEQYF.

This clone was picked up a small number of times. In DNA, the CDR3 is TGTGCCAGCTCACAGGGACAAAGGAACACTGAAGCTTTCTTT. It translates to CASSQGQRNTEAFF. The chain employs TRBV18 and TRBJ1-1; perhaps TRBD1 as D (6 bases). V was clipped by 4 bases and J by 1 base, with 10 bases between them. Germline V gives CDR1 KGHSH, CDR2 LQKENI. The CDR3 loop spans 14 amino acids.

This chain connects TRBV19 to TRBJ2-1; possible D gene TRBD2, 6 bases. CDR3 length equals 13 residues. The germline V gene has CDR1 LNHDA and CDR2 SQIVND (reference sequence). The V end lost 6 bases, the J end lost 7 bases, and 13 bases lay between the germline ends. The CDR3 here is CASRAGLGNEQFF. CDR3 sequence (DNA): TGTGCCAGTAGGGCGGGACTGGGGAATGAGCAGTTCTTC.

This chain joins TRBV6-5 and TRBJ1-2; D is uncertain. The germline V gene encodes CDR1 MNHEY and CDR2 SVGAGI. The CDR3 covers 12 residues. V lost 8 bases to trimming and J lost 2 bases, with 9 bases between them. The CDR3 is CASRGRNYGYTF. CDR3 bases: TGTGCCAGCCGAGGGAGAAACTATGGCTACACCTTC.

The gene calls are TRBV5-5 and TRBJ2-1, with a tentative D call TRBD1 (8 bases). This CDR3 comprises 11 residues. Germline V gives CDR1 SGHKS, CDR2 YYEKEE (reference sequence). The V end lost 0 bases, the J end lost 16 bases, and 11 bases lay between the germline ends. As DNA, the CDR3 is TGTGCCAGCAGCTTGGACAGGGGGGGATTCTTC. It translates to CASSLDRGGFF.

The chain couples TRBV2 to TRBJ2-2; the D gene is possibly TRBD1 (5 bases). CDR3 length: 15 residues. Germline V gene data show CDR1 as SNHLY and CDR2 as FYNNEI. Deletions cut 4 bases from V and 4 bases from J, with 13 bases between. The CDR3 nucleotides are TGTGCCAGCAGTGCAAGGGGCCAACCCACCGGGGAGCTGTTTTTT. It translates to CASSARGQPTGELFF.

V is TRBV6-1 and J is TRBJ1-1; D remains ambiguous. CDR1 MNHNS and CDR2 SASEGT come from the germline V gene. CDR3 length equals 13 residues. Trimming removed 2 bases at V and 0 bases at J, with 4 bases between. CDR3 DNA: TGTGCCAGCAGTGAAAACTTGAACACTGAAGCTTTCTTT. As protein: CASSENLNTEAFF.